This paragraph covers one T cell receptor (beta chain) sequence. This clonotype has a count of ten or more. The clone's antigen remains unknown. Per-base qualities were not stored, and no clone one base away is much larger. The CDR3 has 13 amino acids, counting the end cysteine and phenylalanine. Left in the record is the CDR3 DNA by itself, 39 bases read in frame from the first base. V gives up 6 bases and J gives up 7 bases, and the segment between their germline ends measures 13 bases. The library was produced with PCR. The sequencer was an Illumina HiSeq 2500. TCR libraries were prepared with molecular barcoding, using unique molecular identifiers to normalize TCRbeta repertoire quantification. TCRdb ran its own pipeline on the public reads, namely fastp trimming at Q25 and MiXCR clone calling, and kept in-frame beta chains. Merged by CDR3 protein, the rows form single entries marked with the most common genes and DNA. This sample has about 230,000 distinct CDR3 sequences in its table, and around 12% of those were observed once. The ten largest clones represent roughly 2.8% of the sample.

This sample is drawn from a study of T-cell reconstitution after alpha-beta-depleted transplantation in children (dated by TCRdb to 2016 to 2017). Broadly, across the study: Using TCR repertoire profiling, the study followed T-cell immune reconstitution in a quantitative way in children after TCRalphabeta/CD19-depleted allogeneic hematopoietic cell transplantation.

The sequence was collected from a human donor who donated a stem cell graft to a child with acute lymphoblastic leukemia. The chain couples TRBV12-3 or TRBV12-4 to TRBJ1-5; the D segment cannot be called with confidence. The input for sequencing was PBMCs from the stem cell graft donor, taken from the stem cell graft. The nucleotides are TGTGCCAGCAGGGGAAGCCCGGGCCAGCCCCAGCATTTT. Its coded protein is CASRGSPGQPQHF.